This T cell receptor (beta chain) appears in the sequencing data of a study of shared clonotypes between healthy human individuals. For the study at large: Each donor contributed plates that comprised three CD4 naive, three CD4 memory, two CD8 naive and one CD8 memory. Study outcomes and limitations: When compared with the clonotypes that were shared by all four sorted-subset donors, the non-shared clonotypes turned out to have lower generation probabilities.

Germline CDR1 and CDR2: SGHTS and YDEGEE. The CDR3 spans 14 residues. The junction had 14 bases not matched to a gene; V was cut back by 7 bases and J by 14 bases. Donors were Caucasian adults residing in Nashville, Tennessee, USA. The authors split each subset's genomic DNA evenly across several immunoSEQ plates. Assay used: immunoSEQ multiplex PCR; TCRdb lists only in-frame clones, some missing. The repertoire consists of hundreds of thousands of clones, with almost 97% occurring once and the leading ten covering approximately 0.06%. A word on this clone: Antigen specificity is unknown.

This receptor was taken from a woman under 40 in good health. The sequenced sample consisted of naive CD4+ T cells sorted from blood. Subset in this sample: CD45RA+ positively selected. This rearrangement joins TRBV5-8 to TRBJ1-4, with 10 bases that match TRBD1. Written as DNA, the CDR3 is TGTGCCAGCGGTCCCCCGGACAGGGGGTTTATGCTGTTTTTT. Encoded protein: CASGPPDRGFMLFF. Together with reference TRBV5-8 and TRBJ1-4, the CDR3 gives the full variable domain: EAGVTQSPTHLIKTRGQQATLRCSPISGHTSVYWYQQALGLGLQFLLWYDEGEERNRGNFPPRFSGRQFPNYSSELNVNALELEDSALYLCASGPPDRGFMLFFGSGTQLSVL.